This T cell receptor beta chain was recovered during a study of blood T cell repertoires in COVID-19. Study details: Samples taken during acute and convalescent COVID-19 were collected in the United States, Italy and Spain.

Source study methods: Counts of nucleated cells, estimated from reference gene primer amplification, were obtained. Assay used: immunoSEQ multiplex PCR; TCRdb lists only in-frame clones, some missing. Clonal size and the V and J genes are those of that table, whereas D and trimming came from the DNA. The table shows under 350,000 clones, with roughly 91% occurring only once. Germline lookup yields CDR1 GTSNPN and CDR2 SVGIG (reference sequence). V lost 2 bases and J lost 2; bases outside the gene matches: 7. This CDR3 comprises 15 residues. What was sequenced was peripheral blood. The chain couples TRBV30 to TRBJ2-3; TRBD2 matches at 7 bases. The sequence was obtained from a middle-aged man with acute or convalescent COVID-19. CDR3 in amino acids: CAWSKLAAVTDTQYF. The CDR3 nucleotides read TGTGCCTGGAGTAAGCTAGCGGCGGTCACAGATACGCAGTATTTT. Looking up the rest from reference TRBV30 and TRBJ2-3 gives the full variable domain: SQTIHQWPATLVQPVGSPLSLECTVEGTSNPNLYWYRQAAGRGLQLLFYSVGIGQISSEVPQNLSASRPQDRQFILSSKKLLLSDSGFYLCAWSKLAAVTDTQYFGPGTRLTVL.